The 21 T cell receptor beta chains listed next were all sequenced from one sample in a study of blood T cell repertoires in COVID-19. The method was immunoSEQ multiplex PCR; TCRdb's version includes in-frame clones alone and lacks a portion of them. Of 220,000 or so clones listed, 85% to 90% were seen once; the top ten hold 10%. Sequenced sample: peripheral blood. All receptors come from a woman aged 45-60 years with COVID-19, enrolled during active disease.

The chain couples TRBV5-4 to TRBJ2-1; no clear D gene. V was pared by 0 bases and J by 4 bases, with 14 bases between. The CDR3 runs to 16 residues. From germline, CDR1 is SGHNT and CDR2 YYREEE (reference sequence). CDR3 nucleotides: TGTGCCAGCAGCTTGGGGAGCCTCCGTCCTTACAATGAGCAGTTCTTC. Amino acids: CASSLGSLRPYNEQFF. The full variable domain, with the rest looked up from reference TRBV5-4 and TRBJ2-1, is ETGVTQSPTHLIKTRGQQVTLRCSSQSGHNTVSWYQQALGQGPQFIFQYYREEENGRGNFPPRFSGLQFPNYSSELNVNALELDDSALYLCASSLGSLRPYNEQFFGPGTRLTVL.

The rearrangement links TRBV11-2 to TRBJ1-6, with D possibly being TRBD1 (6 bases). The germline V gene has CDR1 SGHAT and CDR2 FQNNGV. CDR3 length: 18 residues. Trimming cost V 3 bases and J 2 bases, with 17 bases left between them. Here the CDR3 reads CASSFPRGGRTYNSPLHF. CDR3 sequence (DNA): TGTGCCAGCAGCTTTCCAAGGGGGGGCCGTACCTATAATTCACCCCTCCACTTT.

J is TRBJ2-2 and V is TRBV27; D may be TRBD1 (5 bases). Germline assignment: CDR1 MNHEY and CDR2 SMNVEV (reference sequence). The CDR3 covers 12 residues. The germline V and J ends were trimmed by 5 bases and 8 bases, with 9 bases remaining between them. The CDR3 DNA sequence: TGTGCCAGCAGTGACCGACAGGGGGAGCTGTTTTTT. Protein product: CASSDRQGELFF.

About this clone: At one boundary the junction diverges from the germline segment, which might be a read error. The chain has TRBV24-1 and TRBJ2-1, with 7 bases identical to TRBD1. Germline-derived CDR1 and CDR2 are KGHDR and SFDVKD. The CDR3 consists of 12 residues. The CDR3 DNA reads TGTGCCACTAGTGACAGGGCGAATGAGCAGTTCTTC. This sequence encodes CATSDRANEQFF.

The sample holds one count of this clone. V and J are TRBV5-1 and TRBJ1-2; 8 nucleotides match TRBD1. The germline V gene has CDR1 SGHRS and CDR2 YFSETQ. With 3 bases clipped from V and 6 bases from J, the junction kept 10 bases outside the gene matches. This CDR3 has 15 amino acids. The CDR3 region has the DNA TGCGCCAGCAGCTCCGCTAGGGGACAGGTTAATGGCTACACCTTC. Translating gives CASSSARGQVNGYTF.

The chain couples TRBV9 to TRBJ2-1; 10 bases are a match to TRBD2. Germline V lookup: CDR1 SGDLS, CDR2 YYNGEE. Germline trimming cut 0 bases from V and 7 bases from J; bases unmatched to any gene: 4. This CDR3 region has 15 residues. The chain's CDR3 is CASSVVAGGMNEQFF. The DNA of the CDR3 is TGTGCCAGCAGCGTAGTAGCGGGGGGCATGAATGAGCAGTTCTTC.

This clone was seen at least ten times. This chain joins TRBV6-6 and TRBJ1-1; D remains unclear. V was clipped by 5 bases and J by 1 base, with 11 bases between them. Germline-derived CDR1 and CDR2 are MNHNY and SVGAGI (reference sequence). The CDR3 has 14 amino acids. CDR3 sequence: CASSTGRGNTEAFF. In nucleotides, the CDR3 is TGTGCCAGCAGTACCGGTCGAGGGAACACTGAAGCTTTCTTT.

The CDR3 sequence: CASSLVSQGWSTEAFF. CDR3 nucleotide sequence: TGTGCCAGCAGCTTAGTTAGCCAGGGGTGGAGCACTGAAGCTTTCTTT. This chain uses TRBV7-6 with TRBJ1-1; weak D call: TRBD1 (6 bases). Per germline, CDR1 SGHVS and CDR2 FNYEAQ. The CDR3 sequence is 16 residues long. Trimming took 1 base from V and 4 from J, leaving 16 bases between them.

The J gene is TRBJ2-7, the V gene TRBV19; possible D gene TRBD2, 5 bases. CDR1 and CDR2 (germline): LNHDA, SQIVND (reference sequence). Trimming took off 5 bases at V and 7 bases at J, with 24 bases between the two ends. CDR3 length: 16 residues. The CDR3 protein is CASSVLQSAALGEQYF. In nucleotides, the CDR3 is TGTGCCAGTAGTGTCCTCCAGTCAGCGGCACTGGGAGAGCAGTACTTC. Full variable domain (rest looked up from reference TRBV19 and TRBJ2-7): DGGITQSPKYLFRKEGQNVTLSCEQNLNHDAMYWYRQDPGQGLRLIYYSQIVNDFQKGDIAEGYSVSREKKESFPLTVTSAQKNPTAFYLCASSVLQSAALGEQYFGPGTRLTVT.

The chain joins TRBV5-4 to TRBJ2-1, with D tentatively TRBD2 (5 bases). In germline, CDR1 is SGHNT, CDR2 YYREEE (reference sequence). The CDR3 loop spans 16 amino acids. V dropped 0 bases and J dropped 4 bases, with 14 bases sitting between them. CDR3 loop: CASSLDLAPPYNEQFF. CDR3 in DNA: TGTGCCAGCAGCTTGGATCTAGCTCCTCCGTACAATGAGCAGTTCTTC.

This clone was found a few times. The rearrangement links TRBV28 to TRBJ2-7, with 7 bases aligning to TRBD1. V was pared by 5 bases and J by 3 bases, with 7 bases of the junction left unmatched. This CDR3 is built from 14 residues. Germline assignment: CDR1 MDHEN and CDR2 SYDVKM. The CDR3 spells CASSARTGVYEQYF. CDR3 DNA: TGTGCCAGCAGTGCCCGGACAGGTGTCTACGAGCAGTACTTC.

The chain recombines TRBV6-5 with TRBJ2-7, with a possible D match to TRBD2 (6 bases). The ends were cut back, 5 bases at V and 6 bases at J, with 14 bases in the middle. The CDR3 extends over 13 amino acids. Germline V gives CDR1 MNHEY, CDR2 SVGAGI. The CDR3 protein is CASSPGLSVEQYV. The CDR3 nucleotides are TGTGCCAGCAGTCCGGGACTCTCCGTCGAGCAGTACGTC.

The V call is TRBV23-1, the J call TRBJ1-5, with D hard to call. TRBV23-1 falls under the ORF class, with uncertain function. The CDR3 loop spans 11 amino acids. The V and J ends lost 7 bases and 5 bases respectively, with 6 bases between them. CDR3 amino acids: CASTRDQPQHF. The CDR3 DNA reads TGCGCCAGCACCCGAGATCAGCCCCAGCATTTT.

The chain has TRBV5-1 and TRBJ1-6; D gene uncertain. This CDR3 is 13 amino acids long. Germline V gives CDR1 SGHRS, CDR2 YFSETQ. V lost 4 bases and J lost 10, with 12 bases in between. DNA of the CDR3: TGCGCCAGCAGCCCGTACAGAGACTCACCCCTCCACTTT. Translation: CASSPYRDSPLHF. Looking up the rest from reference TRBV5-1 and TRBJ1-6 gives the full variable domain: KAGVTQTPRYLIKTRGQQVTLSCSPISGHRSVSWYQQTPGQGLQFLFEYFSETQRNKGNFPGRFSGRQFSNSRSEMNVSTLELGDSALYLCASSPYRDSPLHFGNGTRLTVT.

This sequence joins TRBV19 and TRBJ1-1; TRBD1 matches 7 bases. Losses at the gene ends were 9 bases for V and 6 bases for J; bases not matched to a gene: 10. From germline, CDR1 is LNHDA and CDR2 SQIVND (reference sequence). The CDR3 length is 13 residues. CDR3 protein: CASVNRGGAEAFF. CDR3 nucleotide sequence: TGTGCCAGCGTCAACAGGGGTGGAGCTGAAGCTTTCTTT.

The chain employs TRBV28 and TRBJ2-7; 10 bases agree with TRBD1. CDR1 is MDHEN and CDR2 is SYDVKM in the germline V gene. The CDR3 spans 15 residues. The J segment lost 3 bases and the V segment lost 5 bases, leaving 7 bases of the junction unmatched. CDR3 sequence reads: CASSPTGTGVYEQYF. The CDR3 coding sequence is TGTGCCAGCAGTCCAACCGGGACAGGGGTCTACGAGCAGTACTTC.

The rearrangement joins TRBV19 to TRBJ2-2; D is possibly TRBD1 (5 bases). Germline-derived CDR1 and CDR2 are LNHDA and SQIVND (reference sequence). Trimming cost V 5 bases and J 6 bases, with 16 bases left between them. CDR3 length: 15 residues. The chain's CDR3 is CASSRPGIGAGELFF. CDR3 coding DNA: TGTGCCAGTAGTCGTCCAGGGATAGGGGCCGGGGAGCTGTTTTTT.

V gene TRBV19 combines with J gene TRBJ2-3; 10 bases fit TRBD2. The CDR3 has 16 amino acids. Germline CDR1 LNHDA, CDR2 SQIVND (reference sequence). The V and J ends lost 5 bases and 5 bases, in that order; junction bases with no gene match: 10. CDR3 DNA: TGTGCCAGTAGTGAGCGGGGGGGGACGGGGAAAGATACGCAGTATTTT. It encodes CASSERGGTGKDTQYF.

This clone was recorded a few times. The rearrangement links TRBV6-5 to TRBJ2-7, with a weak D call TRBD2 (5 bases). Germline CDR1 is MNHEY and CDR2 is SVGAGI. The CDR3 length is 16 residues. Trimming pared 4 bases from V and 4 bases from J, leaving 20 bases between. CDR3 coding DNA: TGTGCCAGCAGTTTTCCTTCACTAGGCGCCGCTTACGAGCAGTACGTC. Its translation is CASSFPSLGAAYEQYV.

The chain has TRBV5-1 and TRBJ2-7; D may be TRBD1 (6 bases). Germline V gives CDR1 SGHRS, CDR2 YFSETQ. Trimming took 0 bases from V and 2 from J, leaving 9 bases between them. The CDR3 length is 14 residues. CDR3 bases: TGCGCCAGCAGCTTGGAACAGGGACCCTACGAGCAGTACTTC. As protein: CASSLEQGPYEQYF.

This clone was seen a handful of times. The V call is TRBV5-6, the J call TRBJ1-1; tentative D call: TRBD1 (5 bases). Trimming took off 4 bases at V and 11 bases at J, with 21 bases between the two ends. Germline loops: CDR1 SGHDT, CDR2 YYEEEE. CDR3 length: 14 amino acids. CDR3 residues: CASSRGVRRLGAFF. The CDR3 DNA sequence: TGTGCCAGCAGCCGGGGGGTCCGTCGGCTCGGGGCTTTCTTT. The whole variable domain, filled in from reference TRBV5-6 and TRBJ1-1, reads DAGVTQSPTHLIKTRGQQVTLRCSPKSGHDTVSWYQQALGQGPQFIFQYYEEEERQRGNFPDRFSGHQFPNYSSELNVNALLLGDSALYLCASSRGVRRLGAFFGQGTRLTVV.